What follows are 30 T cell receptor beta chains derived from one specimen sequenced in a study of blood T cell repertoires in COVID-19. Profiled with immunoSEQ multiplex PCR; TCRdb holds only in-frame clones, not every one. The sample has over 250,000 clones, roughly 87% seen once; the top ten hold 13%. Specimen: peripheral blood. The receptors here all came from a human donor in a cohort sampled during active COVID-19.

The chain couples TRBV10-1 to TRBJ2-7; D unclear. Germline loops: CDR1 WNHNN, CDR2 SYGVQD (reference sequence). Trimming shortened V by 0 bases and J by 3 bases, and 12 bases separated the two germline ends. CDR3 length: 15 residues. The CDR3 DNA reads TGCGCCAGCAGTGAGTCGGGTGGAGTAGGCTACGAGCAGTACTTC. It is translated as CASSESGGVGYEQYF.

The rearrangement uses TRBV7-2 and TRBJ2-7; TRBD2 agrees at 8 bases. The germline V gene has CDR1 SGHTA and CDR2 FQGNSA. This CDR3 contains 14 residues. V gave up 2 bases and J gave up 2 bases; unmatched junction bases: 2. CDR3 loop: CASSLKRGTYEQYF. The CDR3 DNA reads as TGTGCCAGCAGCTTAAAGCGGGGGACCTACGAGCAGTACTTC.

This clone showed up many times. This chain uses TRBV30 with TRBJ1-1, with D possibly matching TRBD1 (5 bases). CDR1 is GTSNPN and CDR2 is SVGIG in the germline V gene (reference sequence). The CDR3 covers 14 residues. V was shortened by 2 bases and J by 3 bases, with 13 bases between the two germline ends. The CDR3 sequence is CAWSTPGGYTEAFF. CDR3 nucleotide sequence: TGTGCCTGGAGTACTCCCGGGGGATACACTGAAGCTTTCTTT.

The chain recombines TRBV24-1 with TRBJ2-3, with D uncertain. Germline CDR1 KGHDR, CDR2 SFDVKD. Trimming pared 4 bases from V and 2 bases from J, leaving 3 bases between. This CDR3 is 12 amino acids long. CDR3 loop: CATSDFTDTQYF. The CDR3 nucleotides are TGTGCCACCAGTGACTTCACAGATACGCAGTATTTT.

The chain links TRBV29-1 to TRBJ1-4; 9 nucleotides match TRBD1. Germline CDR1 and CDR2: SQVTM and ANQGSEA. This CDR3 is built from 15 residues. The V gene end was trimmed by 7 bases and the J gene end by 5 bases; junction bases not matched to a gene: 11. The CDR3 region is CSAEAPGTGNEKLFF. The DNA of the CDR3 is TGCAGCGCCGAAGCACCCGGGACAGGGAATGAAAAACTGTTTTTT.

This clone has only one observation. V usage is TRBV20-1 and J usage is TRBJ2-1, with D hard to call. With 7 bases removed from V and 5 bases from J, the gap between germline ends came to 6 bases. The CDR3 is 10 residues long. Germline lookup yields CDR1 DFQATT and CDR2 SNEGSKA (reference sequence). The CDR3: CSGYDNEQFF. The CDR3 DNA reads TGCAGTGGCTACGACAATGAGCAGTTCTTC.

This rearrangement joins TRBV9 to TRBJ1-2; TRBD1 matches 9 bases. The germline V gene encodes CDR1 SGDLS and CDR2 YYNGEE. J gave up 8 bases and V 0 bases, and 8 bases lay outside the gene matches. CDR3 length: 15 residues. CDR3: CASSVDEGTGFGYTF. The CDR3, as DNA: TGTGCCAGCAGCGTAGATGAGGGGACAGGGTTCGGCTACACCTTC.

The V and J genes are TRBV5-1 and TRBJ2-1, with D maybe TRBD1 (5 bases). The CDR3 consists of 13 residues. The V end was cut by 5 bases, the J end by 4 bases, with 10 bases between. The germline V gene encodes CDR1 SGHRS and CDR2 YFSETQ. The CDR3 DNA reads TGCGCCAGCAGGTCGACAGAATACAATGAGCAGTTCTTC. Translation gives CASRSTEYNEQFF.

This clone was seen a single time. V gene TRBV4-1 combines with J gene TRBJ1-5, with D unresolved. This CDR3 is 16 amino acids long. Trimming took off 1 base at V and 5 bases at J, with 15 bases between the two ends. Germline values: CDR1 MGHRA, CDR2 YSYEKL. The CDR3 bases are TGCGCCAGCAGCCAAGGTATGTCGGGAGTCGATCAGCCCCAGCATTTT. Translating gives CASSQGMSGVDQPQHF.

The gene calls are TRBV5-6 and TRBJ2-7; D possibly corresponds to TRBD1 (5 bases). Germline V gene lookup returns CDR1 SGHDT and CDR2 YYEEEE. This CDR3 has 14 amino acids. V gave up 2 bases and J gave up 2 bases, with 11 bases separating them. The DNA of the CDR3 is TGTGCCAGCAGCTTTCTCCAGGGCACCTACGAGCAGTACTTC. Translation gives CASSFLQGTYEQYF.

The gene calls are TRBV7-9 and TRBJ1-2, with 12 bases that match TRBD1. Germline V gene sequence: CDR1 SEHNR, CDR2 FQNEAQ (reference sequence). The CDR3 sequence is 16 residues long. V was clipped by 5 bases and J by 8 bases; unmatched bases: 12. The CDR3 DNA follows: TGTGCCAGCAGCGAAGCCGGGACAGGGGGCGCCGGAGGCTACACCTTC. This gives the protein CASSEAGTGGAGGYTF.

The rearrangement links TRBV27 to TRBJ1-1; no definite D call. The ends were cut back, 0 bases at V and 1 base at J, with 9 bases in the middle. This CDR3 contains 15 residues. Germline V gives CDR1 MNHEY, CDR2 SMNVEV (reference sequence). For the CDR3, the DNA is TGTGCCAGCAGTTTATCTCCTTCCCCGAACACTGAAGCTTTCTTT. It translates to CASSLSPSPNTEAFF.

The V and J genes are TRBV4-1 and TRBJ1-5; 7 bases are a match to TRBD1. Looked up from germline, CDR1 is MGHRA and CDR2 is YSYEKL. This CDR3 contains 16 residues. The junction had 5 bases not matched to a gene; V was cut back by 3 bases and J by 0 bases. CDR3 region: CASSHGTATSNQPQHF. CDR3 DNA: TGCGCCAGCAGCCACGGGACAGCAACTAGCAATCAGCCCCAGCATTTT.

The chain recombines TRBV7-2 with TRBJ2-1; a weak D match, TRBD2 (5 bases). This CDR3 is built from 13 residues. Trimming stripped 6 bases from V and 5 bases from J, with 11 bases between. Per the germline V gene, CDR1 is SGHTA and CDR2 is FQGNSA. DNA of the CDR3: TGTGCCAGCAGGTTGACTATCGACAATGAGCAGTTCTTC. It is translated as CASRLTIDNEQFF.

V and J are TRBV5-1 and TRBJ2-1; tentatively, D is TRBD2 (6 bases). In germline, CDR1 is SGHRS, CDR2 YFSETQ. V lost 2 bases to trimming and J lost 2 bases, with 11 bases between them. The CDR3 runs 15 residues. The CDR3 DNA follows: TGCGCCAGCAGCTTCGGGGCGGGAACCTACAATGAGCAGTTCTTC. Translating gives CASSFGAGTYNEQFF. Drawing the rest from reference TRBV5-1 and TRBJ2-1, the complete variable domain is KAGVTQTPRYLIKTRGQQVTLSCSPISGHRSVSWYQQTPGQGLQFLFEYFSETQRNKGNFPGRFSGRQFSNSRSEMNVSTLELGDSALYLCASSFGAGTYNEQFFGPGTRLTVL.

The chain joins TRBV6-2 or TRBV6-3 to TRBJ2-7; 9 bases match TRBD2. Per the germline V gene, CDR1 is MNHEY and CDR2 is SVGEGT. The CDR3 spans 12 residues. J gave up 7 bases and V 5 bases, and 3 bases lay outside the gene matches. CDR3 DNA sequence: TGTGCCAGCAGTGGACTAGCGAGTGAGCAGTACTTC. Protein sequence: CASSGLASEQYF.

J is TRBJ2-1 and V is TRBV3-1 (or the pseudogene TRBV3-2); D is perhaps TRBD1 (5 bases). Germline V gene sequence: CDR1 LGHDT, CDR2 YNNKEL (reference sequence). The CDR3 runs to 16 residues. V lost 4 bases and J lost 6, with 19 bases in between. CDR3 in DNA: TGTGCCAGCAGCCTTAGAGGAGCAGGGCAGGTCAATGAGCAGTTCTTC. Protein: CASSLRGAGQVNEQFF.

The J gene is TRBJ1-4, the V gene TRBV28; 8 bases align to TRBD1. The CDR3 length is 14 residues. CDR1 is MDHEN and CDR2 is SYDVKM in the germline V gene. V lost 4 bases and J lost 6; bases outside the gene matches: 4. The CDR3 sequence is CASSSGQAYEKLFF. Here the CDR3 DNA reads TGTGCCAGCAGTTCGGGACAGGCCTATGAAAAACTGTTTTTT.

The rearrangement links TRBV9 to TRBJ2-3; D may be TRBD2 (5 bases). Germline values: CDR1 SGDLS, CDR2 YYNGEE. The germline V and J ends were trimmed by 4 bases and 2 bases, with 11 bases remaining between them. This CDR3 region has 14 residues. For the CDR3, the DNA is TGTGCCAGCAGCCAGAGCGGATACACAGATACGCAGTATTTT. This translates into CASSQSGYTDTQYF.

The V call is TRBV25-1, the J call TRBJ2-3, with D perhaps matching TRBD1 (6 bases). The V end was cut by 6 bases, the J end by 6 bases, with 10 bases between. This CDR3 is built from 12 residues. The V gene's germline CDR1 is MGHDK and CDR2 SYGVNS. This CDR3 reads CASRNGGDTQYF. CDR3 nucleotides: TGTGCCAGCAGGAATGGGGGCGATACGCAGTATTTT.

Concerning this clone itself: This sample includes further DNA sequences coding for the same CDR3. The chain employs TRBV2 and TRBJ1-1, with D possibly being TRBD1 (6 bases). V was pared by 6 bases and J by 8 bases, with 7 bases between. There are 10 residues in the CDR3. The germline CDR1 and CDR2 sequences are SNHLY and FYNNEI. CDR3 sequence: CASRTGEAFF. DNA of the CDR3: TGTGCCAGCAGAACAGGGGAAGCTTTCTTT.

The table lists this clone with a count of one. The gene calls are TRBV3-1 (or the pseudogene TRBV3-2) and TRBJ2-3; 9 bases fit TRBD2. V lost 4 bases, J lost 5 bases, and 4 bases stayed unmatched. Germline V lookup: CDR1 LGHDT, CDR2 YNNKEL (reference sequence). The CDR3 is 14 residues long. CDR3 DNA sequence: TGTGCCAGCAGCCTTAGCGGGGGCGGAGATACGCAGTATTTT. Its translation is CASSLSGGGDTQYF.

This clone turned up a few times. This sequence joins TRBV27 and TRBJ2-2; 8 bases match TRBD2. This CDR3 spans 13 amino acids. The V segment lost 3 bases and the J segment 7 bases; nucleotides outside the gene matches: 1. Germline CDR1 is MNHEY and CDR2 is SMNVEV (reference sequence). The CDR3 coding sequence is TGTGCCAGCAGTTTCCGGGAGGGCGGGGAGCTGTTTTTT. Translated: CASSFREGGELFF.

The rearrangement links TRBV5-1 to TRBJ2-6, with D perhaps TRBD1 (5 bases). This CDR3 is 15 amino acids long. Germline assignment: CDR1 SGHRS and CDR2 YFSETQ. V shed 5 bases and J shed 1 base, with 10 bases lying between them. The chain's CDR3 is CASRMRQSGANVLTF. CDR3 nucleotide sequence: TGCGCCAGCAGGATGAGACAGTCTGGGGCCAACGTCCTGACTTTC.

This chain links TRBV4-2 with TRBJ2-3, with TRBD2 identical over 8 bases. This CDR3 spans 13 amino acids. Trimming removed 0 bases from V and 10 bases from J; junction bases left unmatched: 3. Germline CDR1 reads LGHNA; CDR2 reads YNFKEQ. CDR3 bases: TGTGCCAGCAGCCAAGACGCGGGAGGAGCGCAGTATTTT. Its translation is CASSQDAGGAQYF.

A note on this clone: One junction end does not reproduce the germline sequence, and a read error may be involved. The chain combines TRBV7-2 with TRBJ1-6; maybe TRBD1 (6 bases). The CDR3 has 13 amino acids. The V gene's germline CDR1 is SGHTA and CDR2 FQGNSA. The CDR3 region has the DNA TGTGCCAGCAGCTTTGGGGTCGGGGACGACAGGAACTTT. Translated: CASSFGVGDDRNF.

This clone was observed a few times. V is TRBV7-2 and J is TRBJ2-2, with 13 nucleotides matching TRBD2. Unmatched junction bases numbered 8, after V lost 5 bases and J lost 5 bases. Germline V gene lookup returns CDR1 SGHTA and CDR2 FQGNSA. The CDR3 length is 17 residues. The DNA for the CDR3 is TGTGCCAGCAGCCCAGGGGGACTAGCGGGATTAACCGGGGAGCTGTTTTTT. It codes for CASSPGGLAGLTGELFF. Based on the CDR3 plus reference TRBV7-2 and TRBJ2-2, the full variable domain is GAGVSQSPSNKVTEKGKDVELRCDPISGHTALYWYRQSLGQGLEFLIYFQGNSAPDKSGLPSDRFSAERTGGSVSTLTIQRTQQEDSAVYLCASSPGGLAGLTGELFFGEGSRLTVL.

V is TRBV7-2 and J is TRBJ1-6, with D perhaps TRBD1 (6 bases). Germline CDR1 reads SGHTA; CDR2 reads FQGNSA. Between the trimmed V and J ends, which lost 4 bases and 8 bases, there was a span of 24 bases. CDR3 length: 18 amino acids. CDR3 protein: CASSWGHRERARHSPLHF. The CDR3 DNA reads TGTGCCAGCAGCTGGGGGCACAGGGAACGCGCCCGCCATTCACCCCTCCACTTT.

The chain uses TRBV5-1 and TRBJ2-1, with TRBD2 identical over 13 bases. V lost 0 bases to trimming and J lost 7 bases; unmatched junction nucleotides: 1. The CDR3 length is 15 residues. Germline V gene data show CDR1 as SGHRS and CDR2 as YFSETQ. The CDR3 protein is CASSLEGLAGNEQFF. DNA of the CDR3: TGCGCCAGCAGCTTGGAGGGACTAGCGGGAAATGAGCAGTTCTTC.

This clone was seen once. The chain is built from TRBV9 and TRBJ2-1; TRBD2 matches at 16 bases. The CDR3 sequence is 15 residues long. Germline V gene lookup returns CDR1 SGDLS and CDR2 YYNGEE. The junction had 6 bases not matched to a gene; V was cut back by 6 bases and J by 9 bases. The CDR3 loop is CASNPGTSGRGEQFF. For the CDR3, the DNA is TGTGCCAGCAACCCAGGGACTAGCGGGAGGGGTGAGCAGTTCTTC. The full variable domain, its missing parts supplied by reference TRBV9 and TRBJ2-1, is DSGVTQTPKHLITATGQRVTLRCSPRSGDLSVYWYQQSLDQGLQFLIQYYNGEERAKGNILERFSAQQFPDLHSELNLSSLELGDSALYFCASNPGTSGRGEQFFGPGTRLTVL.